This T cell receptor beta chain came from a study of blood T cell repertoires in COVID-19. Participants' reported clinical history set cohort assignment. This table comes from immunoSEQ multiplex PCR, and its TCRdb copy is limited to in-frame clones, with some not included. The sample records about 150,000 clones, 79% being singletons. This TCR was recovered from a woman in her 70s in a cohort exposed to, infected with or recovered from COVID-19 (not recorded which). The sequencing input was PBMCs or T cells enriched from blood (not recorded which).

The CDR3 protein is CASSEQGIGVREQYF. CDR3 DNA: TGTGCCAGCAGTGAGCAGGGGATAGGAGTCCGCGAGCAGTACTTC. V usage is TRBV6-1 and J usage is TRBJ2-7; TRBD1 might be the D (6 bases). V was clipped by 3 bases and J by 6 bases, with 18 bases between them. The germline V gene encodes CDR1 MNHNS and CDR2 SASEGT. This CDR3 comprises 15 residues.